Following are 17 T cell receptor beta chains from one sample sequenced in a study of Ad26.COV2.S vaccination and SARS-CoV-2 variants. Generated by immunoSEQ multiplex PCR, the TCRdb table keeps only in-frame clones and is missing some. The profile covers roughly 180,000 clones, with roughly 87% appearing a single time and about 5.9% taken by the ten largest. The material was peripheral blood, obtained after recovery from COVID-19. Source of these receptors: a human donor who had recovered from COVID-19.

In DNA, the CDR3 is TGCGCCAGCAGTGACCCGGACTGCCTTAACTATGGCTACACCTTC. Translation: CASSDPDCLNYGYTF. V is TRBV10-1 and J is TRBJ1-2; unclear D gene. The V gene lost 3 bases and the J gene lost 1 base, with 12 bases spanning the gap. The CDR3 has 15 residues. Germline CDR1 is WNHNN and CDR2 is SYGVQD (reference sequence).

The rearrangement links TRBV7-9 to TRBJ2-1; unclear D gene. The CDR3 has 12 residues. V shed 1 base and J shed 10 bases, with 8 bases lying between them. Germline CDR1 and CDR2: SEHNR and FQNEAQ (reference sequence). CDR3 residues: CASSLGTREQFF. The CDR3 nucleotides read TGTGCCAGCAGCTTAGGAACCCGAGAGCAGTTCTTC.

The chain joins TRBV5-1 to TRBJ2-7, with 9 bases matching TRBD1. Losses at the gene ends were 0 bases for V and 2 bases for J; bases not matched to a gene: 3. The CDR3 length is 15 residues. Germline V gives CDR1 SGHRS, CDR2 YFSETQ. For the CDR3, the DNA is TGCGCCAGCAGCTTGGATAGGACAGGGGCCTACGAGCAGTACTTC. Its translation is CASSLDRTGAYEQYF.

The table lists this clone with a count of one. The rearrangement joins TRBV7-3 to TRBJ2-1; D could derive from TRBD1 or TRBD2 (5 bases each). The V end was cut by 2 bases, the J end by 5 bases, with 10 bases between. The germline gives CDR1 SGHTA, CDR2 FQGTGA. The CDR3 is 14 amino acids. CDR3 sequence: CASSLSGPNNEQFF. The CDR3 DNA sequence: TGTGCCAGCAGCTTATCGGGACCGAACAATGAGCAGTTCTTC. The full variable domain, rest sourced from reference TRBV7-3 and TRBJ2-1, is GAGVSQTPSNKVTEKGKYVELRCDPISGHTALYWYRQSLGQGPEFLIYFQGTGAADDSGLPNDRFFAVRPEGSVSTLKIQRTERGDSAVYLCASSLSGPNNEQFFGPGTRLTVL.

The table lists this clone with many counts. The V gene is TRBV7-6, the J gene TRBJ1-2, with TRBD1 matching over 11 bases. Germline V gene data show CDR1 as SGHVS and CDR2 as FNYEAQ. The CDR3 spans 15 residues. Trimming at V came to 0 bases and at J to 4 bases, leaving 1 base not matched to a gene. The chain's CDR3 is CASSLAGTGGYGYTF. CDR3 in DNA: TGTGCCAGCAGCTTAGCGGGGACAGGGGGCTATGGCTACACCTTC.

The chain uses TRBV12-3 or TRBV12-4 and TRBJ2-3; D remains ambiguous. The CDR3 covers 12 residues. Trimming shortened V by 7 bases and J by 4 bases, and 9 bases separated the two germline ends. The CDR3 nucleotides read TGTGCCAGCAAAGGACCTGCAGATACGCAGTATTTT. It is translated as CASKGPADTQYF.

J is TRBJ2-6 and V is TRBV3-1 (or the pseudogene TRBV3-2); the D is unclear. V lost 3 bases to trimming and J lost 0 bases, with 6 bases between them. CDR1 LGHDT and CDR2 YNNKEL come from the germline V gene (reference sequence). This CDR3 is built from 15 residues. For the CDR3, the DNA is TGTGCCAGCAGCCATGTCTACTCTGGGGCCAACGTCCTGACTTTC. Its protein product is CASSHVYSGANVLTF.

The CDR3 spells CASSFFGTGDYEQYF. The DNA for the CDR3 is TGTGCCAGCAGCTTTTTCGGGACAGGCGACTACGAGCAGTACTTC. The chain links TRBV5-4 to TRBJ2-7; 8 bases fit TRBD1. Germline CDR1 is SGHNT and CDR2 is YYREEE (reference sequence). The CDR3 covers 15 residues. V lost 2 bases to trimming and J lost 3 bases; unmatched junction nucleotides: 7.

V usage is TRBV10-3 and J usage is TRBJ1-2; 8 nucleotides line up with TRBD1. CDR1 ENHRY and CDR2 SYGVKD come from the germline V gene. The ends lost 8 bases at V and 4 bases at J; junction bases unmatched: 3. The CDR3 totals 12 residues. This chain's CDR3 is CAIGQGLYGYTF. For the CDR3, the DNA is TGTGCCATCGGACAGGGCCTCTATGGCTACACCTTC.

The V gene is TRBV30, the J gene TRBJ1-5, with D hard to call. The CDR3 contains 15 residues. V lost 4 bases and J 5 bases, leaving 18 bases between the germline ends. CDR1 is GTSNPN and CDR2 is SVGIG in the germline V gene (reference sequence). The CDR3 spells CAWTASPPSHQPQHF. The CDR3 DNA sequence: TGTGCCTGGACCGCCTCTCCCCCCAGTCATCAGCCCCAGCATTTT.

J is TRBJ1-1 and V is TRBV5-1; 8 positions match TRBD1. This CDR3 is built from 13 residues. Germline-derived CDR1 and CDR2 are SGHRS and YFSETQ. J lost 4 bases, V lost 4 bases, and 3 bases had no gene match. DNA of the CDR3: TGCGCCAGCAGCCGAGGGACAGGCACTGAAGCTTTCTTT. Translation: CASSRGTGTEAFF.

V usage is TRBV5-1 and J usage is TRBJ2-1; TRBD2 matches at 9 bases. The CDR3 is 17 residues long. From germline, CDR1 is SGHRS and CDR2 YFSETQ. V lost 0 bases to trimming and J lost 2 bases; unmatched junction nucleotides: 6. The CDR3 nucleotides are TGCGCCAGCAGCTTGGAGGGGACTAGCAACGCCTACAATGAGCAGTTCTTC. It translates to CASSLEGTSNAYNEQFF.

J is TRBJ2-2 and V is TRBV4-1; 13 bases agree with TRBD2. In germline, CDR1 is MGHRA, CDR2 YSYEKL. The junction had 8 bases not matched to a gene; V was cut back by 4 bases and J by 6 bases. The CDR3 extends over 17 amino acids. The CDR3: CASSRGLAGARAGELFF. CDR3 sequence (DNA): TGCGCCAGCAGCCGAGGACTAGCGGGGGCCCGGGCCGGGGAGCTGTTTTTT.

The chain is built from TRBV9 and TRBJ1-2; D is perhaps TRBD1 (6 bases). The ends were cut back, 1 base at V and 4 bases at J, with 14 bases in the middle. The CDR3 is 15 amino acids. CDR1 is SGDLS, CDR2 YYNGEE, per germline. CDR3 bases: TGTGCCAGCAGCGTAACCCCTACAGGGCTCTATGGCTACACCTTC. This encodes CASSVTPTGLYGYTF.

V and J are TRBV6-2 or TRBV6-3 and TRBJ2-7; unclear D gene. Germline CDR1 reads MNHEY; CDR2 reads SVGEGT. Between the trimmed V and J ends, which lost 6 bases and 4 bases, there was a span of 7 bases. The CDR3 length is 11 residues. CDR3: CASSDSYEQYF. The CDR3 bases are TGTGCCAGCAGCGACTCTTACGAGCAGTACTTC.

This rearrangement joins TRBV9 to TRBJ2-3, with 14 bases lining up with TRBD2. Trimming at V came to 4 bases and at J to 4 bases, leaving 11 bases not matched to a gene. CDR1 and CDR2 from the germline V gene are SGDLS and YYNGEE. The CDR3 spans 18 residues. CDR3 nucleotide sequence: TGTGCCAGCAGCTCACCCATGGGACTAGCGGGAGCTCCAGATACGCAGTATTTT. The encoded protein is CASSSPMGLAGAPDTQYF.

The chain's CDR3 is CASSLSIRQGVSTDTQYF. CDR3 nucleotide sequence: TGTGCCAGCAGTTTATCGATAAGGCAGGGGGTTTCAACAGATACGCAGTATTTT. The chain uses TRBV27 and TRBJ2-3, with 7 positions matching TRBD1. The V gene's germline CDR1 is MNHEY and CDR2 SMNVEV (reference sequence). Unmatched junction bases numbered 12, after V lost 0 bases and J lost 3 bases. This CDR3 contains 18 residues.